This TCR beta chain was captured in a study of cytomegalovirus exposure and HLA in healthy donors. The overall study: About 179 million T cells yielded roughly 120 million unique TCR beta sequences in earlier analysis.

V was pared by 3 bases and J by 3 bases, with 20 bases between. There are 18 residues in the CDR3. From germline, CDR1 is SNHLY and CDR2 FYNNEI. This clone was seen just once. Its target is unknown. The study ran its PCR with 60 Vbeta and 13 Jbeta primers. The method was immunoSEQ multiplex PCR; TCRdb's version includes in-frame clones alone and lacks a portion of them. The data show 150,000 to 200,000 clones, 60% to 85% seen once. Overall study findings and caveats: An analysis that came later showed most CMV-associated TCR beta chains appearing HLA-restricted. Later work found that TCR association rates differed between HLA loci; DRB1 had the most and HLA-C the fewest. When analyzed later, a missense DCLRE1C variant was found to be linked to TCR beta V- and J-gene trimming.

This receptor was obtained from a male donor in good health and CMV-seronegative. The specimen sequenced was PBMCs. This chain uses TRBV2 with TRBJ2-2; tentative D call: TRBD2 (6 bases). CDR3 coding DNA: TGTGCCAGCAGTGACATGGGAGGAGGACCGAAGTACACCGGGGAGCTGTTTTTT. Its translation is CASSDMGGGPKYTGELFF.